The 22 T cell receptor beta chains presented below share a single source sample, sequenced in a study of T cells after yellow fever vaccination. Via MiXCR, TCRdb re-called the 5' RACE reads, giving one row per CDR3 protein. Of around 590,000 distinct CDR3 sequences detected, about 12% appear once; the ten largest clones hold approximately 15%. Sample: PBMCs, taken on the day of the yellow fever booster vaccination. The receptor set was obtained from a man aged 30 to 45 who received the YFV17D yellow fever vaccine.

The chain has TRBV29-1 and TRBJ2-2; TRBD1 matches at 7 bases. The CDR3 contains 14 residues. The V gene end was trimmed by 3 bases and the J gene end by 2 bases; junction bases not matched to a gene: 3. Germline V gives CDR1 SQVTM, CDR2 ANQGSEA. The chain's CDR3 is CSVDGQENTGELFF. In DNA, the CDR3 is TGCAGCGTTGACGGACAGGAAAACACCGGGGAGCTGTTTTTT.

This clonotype was seen only a few times. The V call is TRBV20-1, the J call TRBJ2-1, with D perhaps TRBD2 (6 bases). V shed 4 bases and J shed 2 bases, with 18 bases lying between them. The CDR3 covers 16 residues. CDR1 and CDR2 (germline): DFQATT, SNEGSKA (reference sequence). CDR3 DNA: TGCAGTGCTAATCGAATTTCGGGAGAACCCTACAATGAGCAGTTCTTC. Its translation: CSANRISGEPYNEQFF.

This clonotype was seen more than once but under ten times. V and J are TRBV7-9 and TRBJ1-5, with D unclear. Deletions cut 1 base from V and 0 bases from J, with 10 bases between. Looked up from germline, CDR1 is SEHNR and CDR2 is FQNEAQ (reference sequence). This CDR3 contains 16 residues. The chain's CDR3 is CASSLDSGYSNQPQHF. The CDR3 DNA follows: TGTGCCAGCAGCTTAGATTCGGGGTATAGCAATCAGCCCCAGCATTTT.

This chain joins TRBV2 and TRBJ2-1; D remains unclear. The CDR3 spans 16 residues. The V gene's germline CDR1 is SNHLY and CDR2 FYNNEI. Trimming pared 8 bases from V and 0 bases from J, leaving 17 bases between. CDR3 amino acids: CASCFVQSGSYNEQFF. CDR3 DNA: TGTGCCAGCTGTTTCGTTCAGAGTGGCTCCTACAATGAGCAGTTCTTC.

A few counts support this clonotype. V gene TRBV7-2 combines with J gene TRBJ1-6; the D is unclear. Germline assignment: CDR1 SGHTA and CDR2 FQGNSA. V was clipped by 1 base and J by 15 bases, with 13 bases between them. This CDR3 is 13 amino acids long. The CDR3 protein is CASSLESGRGLHF. CDR3 nucleotides: TGTGCCAGCAGCTTAGAATCAGGTCGCGGCCTCCACTTT.

This clonotype occurred a few times. This CDR3 reads CATSRNGWTGELFF. The CDR3 nucleotides are TGTGCCACCAGCAGAAACGGGTGGACCGGGGAGCTGTTTTTT. The rearrangement uses TRBV15 and TRBJ2-2; D is undetermined. Germline V gene data show CDR1 as LNHNV and CDR2 as YYDKDF (reference sequence). The CDR3 consists of 14 residues. Trimming left V 2 bases short and J 5 bases short, with 9 bases between.

The table lists this clonotype with many counts. The gene calls are TRBV6-5 and TRBJ2-2; D call uncertain. V lost 6 bases to trimming and J lost 3 bases, with 5 bases between them. The CDR3 extends over 12 amino acids. The germline gives CDR1 MNHEY, CDR2 SVGAGI. The CDR3 spells CASSRDTGELFF. CDR3 sequence (DNA): TGTGCCAGCAGCCGGGACACCGGGGAGCTGTTTTTT.

This clonotype was detected a few times. The rearrangement links TRBV4-1 to TRBJ2-1; 15 bases match TRBD2. Germline V gene sequence: CDR1 MGHRA, CDR2 YSYEKL. There are 18 residues in the CDR3. The V segment lost 4 bases and the J segment 8 bases; nucleotides outside the gene matches: 12. The CDR3 sequence: CASSLSLLGLAGGYEQFF. The CDR3 DNA reads as TGCGCCAGCAGCCTCTCTTTATTGGGACTAGCGGGAGGTTATGAGCAGTTCTTC.

V is TRBV3-1 and J is TRBJ1-1; D not certain. V was clipped by 2 bases and J by 1 base, with 8 bases between them. CDR3 length: 14 residues. Germline V gene lookup returns CDR1 LGHDT and CDR2 YNNKEL (reference sequence). The CDR3 here is CASSQLQQNTEAFF. The CDR3, as DNA: TGTGCCAGCAGCCAATTACAGCAGAACACTGAAGCTTTCTTT.

The rearrangement links TRBV6-1 to TRBJ2-1; D is possibly TRBD2 (5 bases). V was clipped by 6 bases and J by 0 bases, with 15 bases between them. The V gene's germline CDR1 is MNHNS and CDR2 SASEGT. CDR3 length equals 16 residues. DNA for the CDR3: TGTGCCAGCAGACTCACCGGGGTTAGCTCCTACAATGAGCAGTTCTTC. Amino acid sequence: CASRLTGVSSYNEQFF.

Only a few counts were recorded for this clonotype. V is TRBV27 and J is TRBJ2-7; 12 bases agree with TRBD2. The germline V gene encodes CDR1 MNHEY and CDR2 SMNVEV (reference sequence). J gave up 5 bases and V 6 bases, and 5 bases lay outside the gene matches. The CDR3 sequence is 14 residues long. CDR3 residues: CASRGLAGSNEQYF. The CDR3 DNA reads TGTGCCAGCAGAGGACTAGCGGGAAGCAACGAGCAGTACTTC.

This clonotype was observed a handful of times. The chain recombines TRBV7-2 with TRBJ2-3, with 7 positions matching TRBD2. J lost 0 bases, V lost 6 bases, and 6 bases had no gene match. Germline V gene lookup returns CDR1 SGHTA and CDR2 FQGNSA. The CDR3 runs to 15 residues. The CDR3 region has the DNA TGTGCCAGCAGTAATAGCGGGCCAAGCACAGATACGCAGTATTTT. As protein: CASSNSGPSTDTQYF.

The chain is built from TRBV7-9 and TRBJ2-5; 10 bases map to TRBD2. This CDR3 has 15 residues. The V gene's germline CDR1 is SEHNR and CDR2 FQNEAQ (reference sequence). Trimming cost V 2 bases and J 4 bases; bases outside gene matches: 4. The CDR3 reads CASSLLAGALETQYF. DNA of the CDR3: TGTGCCAGCAGCTTACTAGCGGGAGCTTTAGAGACCCAGTACTTC.

This clonotype was seen many times. V and J are TRBV7-6 and TRBJ2-1, with no clear D. The germline gives CDR1 SGHVS, CDR2 FNYEAQ. Trimming cost V 5 bases and J 3 bases, with 8 bases left between them. This CDR3 has 13 amino acids. The CDR3 nucleotides read TGTGCCAGCAGCCGAATTAGCTACAATGAGCAGTTCTTC. This encodes CASSRISYNEQFF.

The chain couples TRBV4-2 to TRBJ2-1; D remains ambiguous. V dropped 1 base and J dropped 9 bases, with 10 bases sitting between them. The CDR3 runs to 13 residues. Germline values: CDR1 LGHNA, CDR2 YNFKEQ. The CDR3 DNA reads as TGTGCCAGCAGCCAAGTCCCAGGAGTTGAGCAGTTCTTC. Its translation is CASSQVPGVEQFF.

The CDR3 DNA follows: TGCAGTGCTGCGAACCCGGGACAGGCCTCCTACGAGCAGTACTTC. Amino acid sequence: CSAANPGQASYEQYF. The chain combines TRBV20-1 with TRBJ2-7; 8 positions match TRBD1. Germline V gives CDR1 DFQATT, CDR2 SNEGSKA (reference sequence). The CDR3 is 15 residues long. With 5 bases clipped from V and 0 bases from J, the junction kept 9 bases outside the gene matches.

The gene calls are TRBV12-3 or TRBV12-4 and TRBJ2-3, with 10 nucleotides matching TRBD2. The CDR3 consists of 16 residues. With 3 bases clipped from V and 1 base from J, the junction kept 4 bases outside the gene matches. CDR3 in amino acids: CASSFIAGGRTDTQYF. In DNA form, the CDR3 reads TGTGCCAGCAGTTTTATAGCGGGAGGTCGCACAGATACGCAGTATTTT.

A few counts support this clonotype. The chain uses TRBV25-1 and TRBJ2-1; 7 nucleotides align to TRBD2. This CDR3 contains 13 residues. CDR1 MGHDK and CDR2 SYGVNS come from the germline V gene. The V and J ends lost 7 bases and 6 bases, in that order; junction bases with no gene match: 6. CDR3 nucleotides: TGTGCCAGCATGGAGCGGGACGTCAATGAGCAGTTCTTC. Translating it yields CASMERDVNEQFF.

This clonotype was seen more than once but under ten times. The chain has TRBV18 and TRBJ2-2; D ambiguous. V lost 3 bases to trimming and J lost 5 bases, with 7 bases between them. The CDR3 is 13 amino acids. Germline CDR1 KGHSH, CDR2 LQKENI. CDR3 region: CASSPAWTGELFF. The CDR3 region has the DNA TGTGCCAGCTCACCCGCCTGGACCGGGGAGCTGTTTTTT.

This clonotype was found many times. This rearrangement joins TRBV12-3 or TRBV12-4 to TRBJ2-2; D is uncertain. V was clipped by 8 bases and J by 3 bases, with 4 bases between them. The CDR3 contains 11 residues. The CDR3 sequence: CASGYTGELFF. The CDR3 DNA is TGTGCCAGCGGTTACACCGGGGAGCTGTTTTTT.

This clonotype has just a few counts. The chain joins TRBV7-2 to TRBJ2-3, with D uncertain. With 4 bases removed from V and 1 base from J, the gap between germline ends came to 6 bases. The CDR3 consists of 13 residues. CDR1 SGHTA and CDR2 FQGNSA come from the germline V gene. CDR3 sequence: CASSYLGTDTQYF. The CDR3 nucleotides read TGTGCCAGCAGCTACCTCGGCACAGATACGCAGTATTTT.

This clonotype was recorded once. The chain joins TRBV7-9 to TRBJ1-5, with D possibly TRBD1 on 5 matching bases. V lost 4 bases to trimming and J lost 6 bases, with 13 bases between them. Germline CDR1 SEHNR, CDR2 FQNEAQ (reference sequence). The CDR3 is made up of 14 amino acids. The CDR3 bases are TGTGCCAGCAGCTACGGGACTGAGCGTCAGCCCCAGCATTTT. It is translated as CASSYGTERQPQHF.